Here is one T cell receptor beta chain with its context. These data belong to a study of blood T cell repertoires in COVID-19. As for the study in general: Samples came from the United States, Italy and Spain, spanning acute and convalescent COVID-19. PBMCs, B-cell-depleted T cells, or T cells provided the cDNA or gDNA that made up the material.

From germline, CDR1 is ENHRY and CDR2 SYGVKD. The CDR3 length is 15 residues. The junction had 8 bases not matched to a gene; V was cut back by 10 bases and J by 0 bases. Authors' data handling: Using reference gene primer amplification, nucleated cell counts were estimated. TCRdb's copy holds only in-frame clones and misses some; the assay was immunoSEQ multiplex PCR. V, J and clone size reflect that table, while D and trimming were determined from the DNA. The table includes 100,000 to 150,000 clones, more than 75% detected once. The material sequenced was peripheral blood. This rearrangement joins TRBV10-3 to TRBJ1-5, with 8 bases lining up with TRBD1. This TCR derives from a man in his 70s with active COVID-19. The CDR3 DNA is TGTGCCACCTCCGGGACAGGTATTAGCAATCAGCCCCAGCATTTT. Translation gives CATSGTGISNQPQHF.